This T cell receptor (beta chain) is from a study of shared clonotypes between healthy human individuals. Across the whole study: Three plates each covered CD4 naive and memory; CD8 naive two, CD8 memory one. Study findings and constraints: It was only blood that was sampled, and tissue repertoires likely differ.

TCRdb's copy holds only in-frame clones and misses some; the assay was immunoSEQ multiplex PCR. The table includes some 2,000,000 clones, roughly 95% detected once. Per germline, CDR1 SGHRS and CDR2 YFSETQ. The V end lost 2 bases, the J end lost 10 bases, and 16 bases lay between the germline ends. The CDR3 spans 15 residues. Of note for this clone: No antigen is known for it.

Sequencing input: naive CD4+ T cells sorted from blood. Subset: CD45RA+ positively selected. The TCR originated in a man aged 18-30 years in good health. The V and J genes are TRBV5-1 and TRBJ1-6; D perhaps matches TRBD1 (6 bases). The CDR3 DNA reads TGCGCCAGCAGCTTAGAAGGGACATCTGGATCACCCCTCCACTTT. It translates to CASSLEGTSGSPLHF. The full variable domain, rest sourced from reference TRBV5-1 and TRBJ1-6, is KAGVTQTPRYLIKTRGQQVTLSCSPISGHRSVSWYQQTPGQGLQFLFEYFSETQRNKGNFPGRFSGRQFSNSRSEMNVSTLELGDSALYLCASSLEGTSGSPLHFGNGTRLTVT.